These 20 T cell receptor beta chains originate from one sample sequenced in a study of graft-versus-host responses after intestinal transplantation. No antigen is known for these receptors. Produced via immunoSEQ multiplex PCR; TCRdb's table is partial and in-frame only. The sample shows 80,000 to 90,000 clones, roughly 92% of them seen only once. This specimen consisted of unstimulated CD4+ T cells sorted from spleen or lymph node cells, obtained before intestinal transplant. The origin of the receptors is a human donor who received an intestinal transplant.

V gene TRBV9 combines with J gene TRBJ2-3; D gene ambiguous. Germline CDR1 is SGDLS and CDR2 is YYNGEE. The CDR3 has 14 residues. V was trimmed by 2 bases and J by 0 bases, leaving 7 bases between them. Here the CDR3 DNA reads TGTGCCAGCAGCGTGGGTGCGAGCACAGATACGCAGTATTTT. It encodes CASSVGASTDTQYF. The full variable domain, in which reference TRBV9 and TRBJ2-3 provide the parts outside the CDR3, is DSGVTQTPKHLITATGQRVTLRCSPRSGDLSVYWYQQSLDQGLQFLIQYYNGEERAKGNILERFSAQQFPDLHSELNLSSLELGDSALYFCASSVGASTDTQYFGPGTRLTVL.

There are a few counts of this clone. V gene TRBV5-4 combines with J gene TRBJ2-3; the match to TRBD2 covers 8 bases. The CDR3 length is 17 residues. V trimming: 4 bases; J trimming: 6 bases; junction bases outside the gene matches: 16. Germline-derived CDR1 and CDR2 are SGHNT and YYREEE (reference sequence). The CDR3 DNA sequence: TGTGCCAGCAGCCCCACGGGGGCGGGGGGCATCCGGGATACGCAGTATTTT. Its translation is CASSPTGAGGIRDTQYF.

V usage is TRBV9 and J usage is TRBJ2-1, with TRBD2 matching over 9 bases. The CDR3 sequence is 16 residues long. Germline trimming cut 2 bases from V and 3 bases from J; bases unmatched to any gene: 6. Germline lookup yields CDR1 SGDLS and CDR2 YYNGEE. The CDR3 protein is CASSVMAGGLYNEQFF. DNA of the CDR3: TGTGCCAGCAGCGTGATGGCGGGAGGGCTCTACAATGAGCAGTTCTTC.

This clone showed up just once. The chain uses TRBV19 and TRBJ2-1, with D possibly TRBD2 on 6 matching bases. V lost 1 base, J lost 8 bases, and 15 bases lay in between. The CDR3 length is 15 residues. CDR1 and CDR2 (germline): LNHDA, SQIVND (reference sequence). As DNA, the CDR3 is TGTGCCAGTAGTATAGGAGGACTATGGGGCGATGAGCAGTTCTTC. Residues: CASSIGGLWGDEQFF.

This chain uses TRBV4-1 with TRBJ2-2; tentative D call: TRBD1 (6 bases). The CDR3 runs to 14 residues. Trimming cost V 4 bases and J 4 bases, with 10 bases left between them. CDR1 and CDR2 from the germline V gene are MGHRA and YSYEKL. The CDR3 DNA is TGCGCCAGCAGCCGGACAGTCCCCACCGGGGAGCTGTTTTTT. This gives the protein CASSRTVPTGELFF.

This chain links TRBV2 with TRBJ1-5; 9 bases match TRBD1. Germline CDR1 SNHLY, CDR2 FYNNEI. This CDR3 comprises 13 residues. The V gene end was trimmed by 9 bases and the J gene end by 4 bases; junction bases not matched to a gene: 4. The CDR3 DNA sequence: TGTGCCAGTACAGGGGGCGCGAATCAGCCCCAGCATTTT. Residues: CASTGGANQPQHF.

As to this clone: Other DNA sequences in the sample encode the same CDR3. The chain recombines TRBV14 with TRBJ2-5; tentative D call: TRBD1 (5 bases). From germline, CDR1 is SGHDN and CDR2 FVKESK. V lost 1 base, J lost 4 bases, and 19 bases lay in between. The CDR3 runs 17 residues. The chain's CDR3 is CASSQVSFRAVGETQYF. Here the CDR3 DNA reads TGTGCCAGCAGCCAAGTATCCTTCAGGGCAGTCGGAGAGACCCAGTACTTC. Full variable domain (missing parts from reference TRBV14 and TRBJ2-5): EAGVTQFPSHSVIEKGQTVTLRCDPISGHDNLYWYRRVMGKEIKFLLHFVKESKQDESGMPNNRFLAERTGGTYSTLKVQPAELEDSGVYFCASSQVSFRAVGETQYFGPGTRLLVL.

The rearrangement joins TRBV7-6 to TRBJ2-1; 9 bases align to TRBD2. J was trimmed by 2 bases and V by 2 bases; bases with no gene match: 4. CDR3 size: 16 residues. CDR1 SGHVS and CDR2 FNYEAQ come from the germline V gene. The CDR3 DNA follows: TGTGCCAGCAGCTTACTACCTAGCGGGACCTACAATGAGCAGTTCTTC. Protein sequence: CASSLLPSGTYNEQFF.

The chain couples TRBV6-1 to TRBJ1-3; 8 positions match TRBD1. Germline V gene data show CDR1 as MNHNS and CDR2 as SASEGT. After removal of 3 bases from V and 1 base from J, the junction contained 2 bases not matched to a gene. This CDR3 is built from 15 residues. The DNA of the CDR3 is TGTGCCAGCAGTGAGCGGACAGGGTCTGGAAACACCATATATTTT. This translates into CASSERTGSGNTIYF.

This clone was found once. The CDR3 sequence: CASSIPGLEAFF. In DNA form, the CDR3 reads TGTGCCAGCAGCATACCGGGTCTTGAAGCTTTCTTT. The V gene is TRBV5-4, the J gene TRBJ1-1; no clear D. Per germline, CDR1 SGHNT and CDR2 YYREEE (reference sequence). There are 12 residues in the CDR3. V lost 4 bases and J lost 7, with 11 bases in between.

The chain is built from TRBV30 and TRBJ2-6, with TRBD1 as a possible D gene (5 bases). CDR1 is GTSNPN and CDR2 is SVGIG in the germline V gene (reference sequence). V lost 4 bases to trimming and J lost 0 bases, with 16 bases between them. CDR3 size: 17 residues. CDR3 DNA: TGTGCCTGGAATGGCAGGGTCCCCCTCTCTGGGGCCAACGTCCTGACTTTC. This gives the protein CAWNGRVPLSGANVLTF.

The gene calls are TRBV29-1 and TRBJ1-5; no clear D gene. Germline V gene sequence: CDR1 SQVTM, CDR2 ANQGSEA. CDR3 size: 12 residues. Between the trimmed V and J ends, which lost 5 bases and 4 bases, there was a span of 9 bases. The CDR3, as DNA: TGCAGCGTTACTTCCGGGAATCAGCCCCAGCATTTT. This sequence encodes CSVTSGNQPQHF. The variable domain in full, with the rest retrieved from reference TRBV29-1 and TRBJ1-5, is SAVISQKPSRDICQRGTSLTIQCQVDSQVTMMFWYRQQPGQSLTLIATANQGSEATYESGFVIDKFPISRPNLTFSTLTVSNMSPEDSSIYLCSVTSGNQPQHFGDGTRLSIL.

As DNA, the CDR3 is TGTGCCAGCAGCTTCCCGGACGGCTTATACGAGCAGTACTTC. Amino acid sequence: CASSFPDGLYEQYF. This rearrangement joins TRBV7-8 to TRBJ2-7; D ambiguous. Germline CDR1 reads SGHVS; CDR2 reads FQNEAQ. The CDR3 covers 14 residues. V was trimmed by 3 bases and J by 4 bases, leaving 13 bases between them.

The rearrangement uses TRBV7-8 and TRBJ1-2; 10 positions match TRBD1. Germline V lookup: CDR1 SGHVS, CDR2 FQNEAQ. The CDR3 loop spans 14 amino acids. Unmatched junction bases numbered 3, after V lost 1 base and J lost 7 bases. Here the CDR3 DNA reads TGTGCCAGCAGCTTAGTCGACAGGGGGCCTGGCTACACCTTC. Translating it yields CASSLVDRGPGYTF.

The chain employs TRBV7-2 and TRBJ1-4; 8 bases fit TRBD1. From germline, CDR1 is SGHTA and CDR2 FQGNSA. V trimming: 1 base; J trimming: 6 bases; junction bases outside the gene matches: 7. The CDR3 loop spans 16 amino acids. CDR3 in amino acids: CASSLGTGSNYEKLFF. For the CDR3, the DNA is TGTGCCAGCAGCTTAGGGACAGGGTCTAATTATGAAAAACTGTTTTTT.

V usage is TRBV11-2 and J usage is TRBJ1-1, with a possible D match to TRBD1 (5 bases). Deletions cut 1 base from V and 0 bases from J, with 12 bases between. The CDR3 length is 16 residues. Germline CDR1 and CDR2: SGHAT and FQNNGV. CDR3 residues: CASSLGVATVNTEAFF. Here the CDR3 DNA reads TGTGCCAGCAGCTTAGGGGTCGCGACAGTGAACACTGAAGCTTTCTTT. Full variable domain (missing parts from reference TRBV11-2 and TRBJ1-1): EAGVAQSPRYKIIEKRQSVAFWCNPISGHATLYWYQQILGQGPKLLIQFQNNGVVDDSQLPKDRFSAERLKGVDSTLKIQPAKLEDSAVYLCASSLGVATVNTEAFFGQGTRLTVV.

CDR3 loop: CASRGTGTSGSSYEQYF. The DNA of the CDR3 is TGTGCCAGCAGGGGTACCGGGACTAGCGGAAGCTCCTACGAGCAGTACTTC. The chain recombines TRBV2 with TRBJ2-7; 11 nucleotides match TRBD2. Trimming at V came to 6 bases and at J to 0 bases, leaving 10 bases not matched to a gene. This CDR3 comprises 17 residues. Germline V lookup: CDR1 SNHLY, CDR2 FYNNEI.

A few counts support this clone. The J gene is TRBJ2-3, the V gene TRBV5-8; D might be TRBD1 (5 bases). Germline values: CDR1 SGHTS, CDR2 YDEGEE. V lost 4 bases and J lost 2, with 14 bases in between. CDR3 length equals 15 residues. CDR3 region: CASSPDRIITDTQYF. The CDR3 DNA is TGTGCCAGCAGCCCCGACAGAATCATCACAGATACGCAGTATTTT.

This clone occurred once. This chain links TRBV7-8 with TRBJ1-1; the D gene is possibly TRBD1 (5 bases). Germline V gene sequence: CDR1 SGHVS, CDR2 FQNEAQ. Trimming left V 6 bases short and J 1 base short, with 15 bases between. The CDR3 is 15 amino acids. The CDR3 here is CASRRDAITNTEAFF. CDR3 nucleotide sequence: TGTGCCAGCAGACGGGACGCCATTACGAACACTGAAGCTTTCTTT.

The chain employs TRBV2 and TRBJ1-4; D remains unclear. V lost 2 bases and J 13 bases, leaving 11 bases between the germline ends. The germline V gene has CDR1 SNHLY and CDR2 FYNNEI. This CDR3 region has 12 residues. The CDR3 DNA reads TGTGCCAGCAGTGAAAGTGGGCAGGTACTGTTTTTT. This sequence encodes CASSESGQVLFF.